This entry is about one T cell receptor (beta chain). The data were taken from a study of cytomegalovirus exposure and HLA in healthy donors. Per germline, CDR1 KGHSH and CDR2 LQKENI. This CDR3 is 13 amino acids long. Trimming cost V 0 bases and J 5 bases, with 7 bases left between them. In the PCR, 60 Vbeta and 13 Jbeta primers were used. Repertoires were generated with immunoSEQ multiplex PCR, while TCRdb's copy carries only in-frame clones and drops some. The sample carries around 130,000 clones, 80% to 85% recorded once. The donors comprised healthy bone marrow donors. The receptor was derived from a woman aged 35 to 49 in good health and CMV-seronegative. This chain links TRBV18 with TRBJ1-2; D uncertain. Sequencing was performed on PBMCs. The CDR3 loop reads CASSPPSVYGYTF. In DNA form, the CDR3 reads TGTGCCAGCTCACCACCGAGTGTTTATGGCTACACCTTC. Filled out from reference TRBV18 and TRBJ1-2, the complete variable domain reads NAGVMQNPRHLVRRRGQEARLRCSPMKGHSHVYWYRQLPEEGLKFMVYLQKENIIDESGMPKERFSAEFPKEGPSILRIQQVVRGDSAAYFCASSPPSVYGYTFGSGTRLTVV.